This entry is about one T cell receptor beta chain. Antigen specificity is unknown. Time point noted: week 23, last vaccination. Every vaccination contained 300 ug of the mutant IDH1 20-mer peptide and was paired with topical imiquimod. Donors had new WHO grade 3 or 4 IDH1-mutant, ATRX-lost astrocytomas. These data come from a study of a mutant IDH1 vaccine in newly diagnosed glioma. In the study overall: Treated patients had a mean age of about 40 years and a sex split that was approximately 62% male and roughly 40% female.

Looked up from germline, CDR1 is GTSNPN and CDR2 is SVGIG (reference sequence). The CDR3 covers 12 residues. V was trimmed by 5 bases and J by 0 bases, leaving 5 bases between them. Assay used: immunoSEQ multiplex PCR; TCRdb lists only in-frame clones, some missing. Of tens of thousands of clones listed, about four fifths are singletons. The TCR sequence derives from a man aged 35 to 55 with glioma. The J gene is TRBJ1-3, the V gene TRBV30, with unresolved D. Here the sequenced sample was PBMCs, taken from a glioma patient whose treatment included an IDH1 peptide vaccine. DNA of the CDR3: TGTGCCTGGGGCAGCTCTGGAAACACCATATATTTT. This codes for CAWGSSGNTIYF.